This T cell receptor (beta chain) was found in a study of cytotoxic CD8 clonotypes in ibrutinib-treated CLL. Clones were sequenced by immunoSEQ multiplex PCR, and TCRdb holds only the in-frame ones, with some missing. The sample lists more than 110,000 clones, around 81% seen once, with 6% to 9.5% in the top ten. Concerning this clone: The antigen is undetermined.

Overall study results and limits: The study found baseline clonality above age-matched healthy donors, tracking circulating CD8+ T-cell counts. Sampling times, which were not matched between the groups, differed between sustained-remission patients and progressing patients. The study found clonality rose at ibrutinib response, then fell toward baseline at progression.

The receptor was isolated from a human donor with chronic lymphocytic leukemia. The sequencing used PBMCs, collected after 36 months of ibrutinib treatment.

The CDR3 loop is CASSEVLGTAYEQYF. The CDR3 coding sequence is TGTGCCAGCAGTGAAGTGCTGGGGACGGCCTACGAGCAGTACTTC. This chain connects TRBV25-1 to TRBJ2-7; D may be TRBD1 or TRBD2 (5 bases each). Per germline, CDR1 MGHDK and CDR2 SYGVNS. Trimming took off 2 bases at V and 2 bases at J, with 13 bases between the two ends. The CDR3 loop spans 15 amino acids.